These T cell receptor beta chains were read from a single sample in a study of cytomegalovirus exposure and HLA in healthy donors. The assay was immunoSEQ multiplex PCR, and TCRdb's table has in-frame clones only and misses some. The data contain 180,000 or so clones, roughly 10% of them singletons. The sample consisted of PBMCs. Receptor source: a woman aged 25 to 39 in good health and CMV-seropositive. CDR3s include the opening cysteine and the closing phenylalanine or tryptophan. D genes are given only for firm matches. A row's size may be missing; if present it is once, few, many or a size class.

J gene | clone size | D gene | V gene | CDR3 DNA | CDR3 protein
TRBJ1-1 | few | - | TRBV18 | TGTGCCAGCTCACCGAGACAGCTGAACACTGAAGCTTTCTTT | CASSPRQLNTEAFF
TRBJ2-1 | - | - | TRBV29-1 | TGCAGCGTGGTGAGCCCCTACAATGAGCAGTTCTTC | CSVVSPYNEQFF
TRBJ2-3 | few | TRBD2 | TRBV25-1 | TGTGCCAGCAGTGACCTGGGACTAGCGAGCACAGATACGCAGTATTTT | CASSDLGLASTDTQYF
TRBJ2-5 | few | TRBD2 | TRBV5-4 | TGTGCCAGTGGACTAGCGGGGCCGCCTGGGGCCCAGTACTTC | CASGLAGPPGAQYF
TRBJ1-4 | - | - | TRBV27 | TGTGCCAGCAGTTTGACACCCCGGCCGTCAACTAATGAAAAACTGTTTTTT | CASSLTPRPSTNEKLFF
TRBJ2-7 | few | - | TRBV10-1 | TGCGCCAGCAGTGAGCCAAGGACGGGGTTTGGGCCTTGCCTCTACGAGCAGTACTTC | CASSEPRTGFGPCLYEQYF
TRBJ2-1 | few | TRBD1 | TRBV9 | TGTGCCAGCAGCCATGGCCCGACAGGGACGTTGAATGAGCAGTTCTTC | CASSHGPTGTLNEQFF
TRBJ2-3 | few | - | TRBV2 | TGTGCCAGCAGTGAATGGGCTACGCAGTATTTT | CASSEWATQYF
TRBJ2-5 | few | TRBD2 | TRBV7-9 | TGTGCCAGCAGCTTAGGGGCGGGAGTAGGAGAGACCCAGTACTTC | CASSLGAGVGETQYF
TRBJ2-1 | - | - | TRBV5-5 | TGTGCCAGCAGCTTGGAACACTACAATGAGCAGTTCTTC | CASSLEHYNEQFF
TRBJ2-2 | few | - | TRBV6-5 | TGTGCCAGCAGTTACTCCGAGATCGGGGAGCTGTTTTTT | CASSYSEIGELFF
TRBJ2-1 | - | - | TRBV6-5 | TGTGCCAGCAGTCGGGGGAATGAGCAGTTCTTC | CASSRGNEQFF
TRBJ2-7 | - | TRBD1 | TRBV19 | TGTGCCAGTAGTATGACAGGGAAAGACGAGCAGTACTTC | CASSMTGKDEQYF
TRBJ1-4 | few | TRBD1 | TRBV5-1 | TGCGCCAGCAGCGCCGACAGGGCAAGGAAAAAACTGTTTTTT | CASSADRARKKLFF
TRBJ2-7 | - | TRBD2 | TRBV6-5 | TGTGCCAGCAGTTTTGGGACTAGCGGCTACGAGCAGTACTTC | CASSFGTSGYEQYF
TRBJ2-7 | few | - | TRBV4-2 | TGTGCCAGCAGCCAAGATGGGGGAGGAGTCTCCTACGAGCAGTACTTC | CASSQDGGGVSYEQYF
TRBJ2-6 | few | - | TRBV5-1 | TGCGCCAGCAGCTTGGCTTCTTCTGGGGCCAACGTCCTGACTTTC | CASSLASSGANVLTF
TRBJ2-3 | few | - | TRBV25-1 | TGTGCCAGCAGTGAATATGAAGCCGCAGATACGCAGTATTTT | CASSEYEAADTQYF
TRBJ2-2 | - | - | TRBV5-1 | TGCGCCAGCAGCGATGACCCAGGGTGGACCGGGGAGCTGTTTTTT | CASSDDPGWTGELFF
TRBJ1-1 | few | - | TRBV29-1 | TGCAGCGTTGAGGCAGGTCTGAACACTGAAGCTTTCTTT | CSVEAGLNTEAFF
TRBJ2-7 | - | - | TRBV6-6 | TGTGCCAGCAGTTCCCGAGGCGCCTACGAGCAGTACTTC | CASSSRGAYEQYF
TRBJ2-3 | - | - | TRBV29-1 | TGCAGCGTTGAGGGGCCCACTAGCACAGATACGCAGTATTTT | CSVEGPTSTDTQYF